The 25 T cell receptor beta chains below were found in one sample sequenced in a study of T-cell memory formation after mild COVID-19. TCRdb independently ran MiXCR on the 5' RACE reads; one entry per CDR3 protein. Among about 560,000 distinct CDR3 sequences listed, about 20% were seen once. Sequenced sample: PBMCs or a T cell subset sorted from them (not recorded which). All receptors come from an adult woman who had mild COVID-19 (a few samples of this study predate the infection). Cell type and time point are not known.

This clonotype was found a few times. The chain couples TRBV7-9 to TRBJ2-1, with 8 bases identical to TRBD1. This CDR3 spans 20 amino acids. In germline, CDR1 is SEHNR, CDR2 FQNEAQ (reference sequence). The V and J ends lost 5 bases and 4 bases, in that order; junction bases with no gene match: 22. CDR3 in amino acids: CASSERKPTRTGRFYNEQFF. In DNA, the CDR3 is TGTGCCAGCAGCGAAAGGAAGCCGACAAGGACAGGGAGGTTTTACAATGAGCAGTTCTTC. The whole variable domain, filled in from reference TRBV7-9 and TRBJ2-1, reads DTGVSQNPRHKITKRGQNVTFRCDPISEHNRLYWYRQTLGQGPEFLTYFQNEAQLEKSRLLSDRFSAERPKGSFSTLEIQRTEQGDSAMYLCASSERKPTRTGRFYNEQFFGPGTRLTVL.

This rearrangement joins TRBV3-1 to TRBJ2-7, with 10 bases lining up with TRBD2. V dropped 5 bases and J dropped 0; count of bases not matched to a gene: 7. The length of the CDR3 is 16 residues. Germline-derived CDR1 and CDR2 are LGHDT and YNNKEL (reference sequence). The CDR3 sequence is CASSDGLAASSYEQYF. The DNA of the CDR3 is TGTGCCAGCAGCGATGGACTAGCGGCCTCCTCCTACGAGCAGTACTTC.

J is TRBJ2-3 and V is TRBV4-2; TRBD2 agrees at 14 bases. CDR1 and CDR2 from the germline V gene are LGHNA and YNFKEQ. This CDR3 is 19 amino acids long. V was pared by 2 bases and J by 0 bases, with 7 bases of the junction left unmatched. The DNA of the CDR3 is TGTGCCAGCAGCCAACGACGACTAGCGGGGGGGACTAGCACAGATACGCAGTATTTT. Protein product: CASSQRRLAGGTSTDTQYF.

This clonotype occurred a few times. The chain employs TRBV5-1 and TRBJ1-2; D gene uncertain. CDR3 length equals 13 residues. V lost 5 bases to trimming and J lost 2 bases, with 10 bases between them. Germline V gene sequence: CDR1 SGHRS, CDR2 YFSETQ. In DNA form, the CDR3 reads TGCGCCAGCAGAGAAACTTCCAACTATGGCTACACCTTC. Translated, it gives CASRETSNYGYTF.

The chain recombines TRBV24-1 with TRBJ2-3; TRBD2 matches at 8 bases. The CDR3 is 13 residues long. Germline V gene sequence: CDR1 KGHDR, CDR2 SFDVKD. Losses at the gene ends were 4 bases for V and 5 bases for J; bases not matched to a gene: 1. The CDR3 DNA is TGTGCCACCAGTGACGGGAGGGAAGATACGCAGTATTTT. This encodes CATSDGREDTQYF.

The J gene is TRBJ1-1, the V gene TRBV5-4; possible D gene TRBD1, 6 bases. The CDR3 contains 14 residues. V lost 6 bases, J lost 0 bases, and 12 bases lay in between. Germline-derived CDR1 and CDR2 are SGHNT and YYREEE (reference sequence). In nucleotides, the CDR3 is TGTGCCAGCACCACGGACAGAATGAACACTGAAGCTTTCTTT. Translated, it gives CASTTDRMNTEAFF.

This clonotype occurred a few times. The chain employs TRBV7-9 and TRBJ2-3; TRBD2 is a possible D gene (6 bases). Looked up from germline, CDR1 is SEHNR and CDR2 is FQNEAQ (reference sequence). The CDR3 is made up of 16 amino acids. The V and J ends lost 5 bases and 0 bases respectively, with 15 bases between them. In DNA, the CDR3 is TGTGCCAGCAGCCCCGCCGGGACTTACAGCACAGATACGCAGTATTTT. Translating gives CASSPAGTYSTDTQYF.

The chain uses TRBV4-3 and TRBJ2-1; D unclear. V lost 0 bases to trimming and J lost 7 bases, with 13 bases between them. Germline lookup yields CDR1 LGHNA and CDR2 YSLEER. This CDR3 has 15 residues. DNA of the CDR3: TGCGCCAGCAGCCAAGAGCCCGCTAAAGGGAATGAGCAGTTCTTC. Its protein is CASSQEPAKGNEQFF.

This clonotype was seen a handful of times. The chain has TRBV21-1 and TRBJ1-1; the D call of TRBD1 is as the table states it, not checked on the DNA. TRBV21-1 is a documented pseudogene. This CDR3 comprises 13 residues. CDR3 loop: CASSKDRGLEAFF. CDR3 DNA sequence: TGTGCCAGCAGCAAAGACAGGGGGTTGGAAGCTTTCTTT.

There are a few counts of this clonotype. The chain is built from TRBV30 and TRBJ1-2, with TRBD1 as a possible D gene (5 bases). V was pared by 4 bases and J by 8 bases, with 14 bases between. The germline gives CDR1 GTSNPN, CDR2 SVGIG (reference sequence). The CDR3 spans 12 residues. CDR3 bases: TGTGCCTGGATTTCAGGGAGGACGGGCTACACCTTC. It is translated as CAWISGRTGYTF.

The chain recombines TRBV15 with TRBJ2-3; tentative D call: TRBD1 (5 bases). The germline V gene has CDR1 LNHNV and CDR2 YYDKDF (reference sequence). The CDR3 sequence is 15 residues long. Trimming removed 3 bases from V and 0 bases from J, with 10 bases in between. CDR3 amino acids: CATSRARGSTDTQYF. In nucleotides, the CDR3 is TGTGCCACCAGCAGGGCTAGGGGAAGCACAGATACGCAGTATTTT.

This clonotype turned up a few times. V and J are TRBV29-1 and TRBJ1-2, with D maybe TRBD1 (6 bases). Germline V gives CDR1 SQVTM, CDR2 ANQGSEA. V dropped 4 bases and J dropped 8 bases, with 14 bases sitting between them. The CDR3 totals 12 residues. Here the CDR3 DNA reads TGCAGCGTTGTGACAGGATGGAGCGGCTACACCTTC. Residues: CSVVTGWSGYTF.

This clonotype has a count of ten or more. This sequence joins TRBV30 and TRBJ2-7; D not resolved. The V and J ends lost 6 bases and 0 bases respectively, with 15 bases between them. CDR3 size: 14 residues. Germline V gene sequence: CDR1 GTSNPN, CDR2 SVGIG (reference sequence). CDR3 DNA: TGTGCCTGTCCCGTGGTGACATCCTCCTACGAGCAGTACTTC. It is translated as CACPVVTSSYEQYF. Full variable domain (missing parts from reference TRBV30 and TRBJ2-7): SQTIHQWPATLVQPVGSPLSLECTVEGTSNPNLYWYRQAAGRGLQLLFYSVGIGQISSEVPQNLSASRPQDRQFILSSKKLLLSDSGFYLCACPVVTSSYEQYFGPGTRLTVT.

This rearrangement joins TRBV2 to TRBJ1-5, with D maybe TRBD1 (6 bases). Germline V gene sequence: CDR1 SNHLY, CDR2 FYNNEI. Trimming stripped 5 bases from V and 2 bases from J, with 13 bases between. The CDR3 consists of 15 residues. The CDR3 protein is CASSSDRTGNQPQHF. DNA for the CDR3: TGTGCCAGCAGTTCAGACCGGACAGGCAATCAGCCCCAGCATTTT.

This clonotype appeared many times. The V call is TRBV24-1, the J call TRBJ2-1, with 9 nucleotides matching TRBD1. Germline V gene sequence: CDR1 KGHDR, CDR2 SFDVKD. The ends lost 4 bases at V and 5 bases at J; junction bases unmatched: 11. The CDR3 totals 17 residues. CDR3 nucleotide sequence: TGTGCCACCAGTGACTTTTCGGACCGGGACAGGGACAATGAGCAGTTCTTC. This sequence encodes CATSDFSDRDRDNEQFF.

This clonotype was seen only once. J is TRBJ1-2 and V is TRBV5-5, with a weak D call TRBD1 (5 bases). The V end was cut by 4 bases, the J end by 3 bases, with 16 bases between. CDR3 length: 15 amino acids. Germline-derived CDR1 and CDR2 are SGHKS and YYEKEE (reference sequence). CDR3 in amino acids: CASSIVDSSHYGYTF. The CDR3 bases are TGTGCCAGCAGCATAGTAGACAGTAGCCACTATGGCTACACCTTC.

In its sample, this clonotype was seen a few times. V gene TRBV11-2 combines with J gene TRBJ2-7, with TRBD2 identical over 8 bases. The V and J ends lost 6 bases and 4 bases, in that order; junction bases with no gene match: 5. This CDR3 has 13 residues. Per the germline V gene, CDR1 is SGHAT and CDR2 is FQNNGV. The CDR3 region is CASRKLAAYEQYF. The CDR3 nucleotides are TGTGCCAGCAGAAAACTAGCGGCTTACGAGCAGTACTTC.

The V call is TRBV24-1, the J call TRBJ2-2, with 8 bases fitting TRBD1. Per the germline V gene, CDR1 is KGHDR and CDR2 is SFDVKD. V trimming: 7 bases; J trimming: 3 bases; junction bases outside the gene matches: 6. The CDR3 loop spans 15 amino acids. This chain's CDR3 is CATSKPTGDTGELFF. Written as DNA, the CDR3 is TGTGCCACCAGCAAACCGACAGGGGACACCGGGGAGCTGTTTTTT.

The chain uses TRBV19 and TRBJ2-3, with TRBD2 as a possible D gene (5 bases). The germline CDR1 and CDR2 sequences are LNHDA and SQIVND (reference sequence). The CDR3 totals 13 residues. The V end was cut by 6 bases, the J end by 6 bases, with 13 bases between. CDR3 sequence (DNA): TGTGCCAGTAGCCAGAGGGAGCGGGATACGCAGTATTTT. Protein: CASSQRERDTQYF.

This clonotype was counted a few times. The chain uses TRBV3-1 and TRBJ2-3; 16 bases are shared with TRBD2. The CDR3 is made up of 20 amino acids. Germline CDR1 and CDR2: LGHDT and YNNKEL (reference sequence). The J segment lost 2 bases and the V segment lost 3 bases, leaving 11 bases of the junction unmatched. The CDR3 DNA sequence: TGTGCCAGCAGCCACTCCGGGACTAGCGGGAGGGCCGAGCTCACAGATACGCAGTATTTT. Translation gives CASSHSGTSGRAELTDTQYF.

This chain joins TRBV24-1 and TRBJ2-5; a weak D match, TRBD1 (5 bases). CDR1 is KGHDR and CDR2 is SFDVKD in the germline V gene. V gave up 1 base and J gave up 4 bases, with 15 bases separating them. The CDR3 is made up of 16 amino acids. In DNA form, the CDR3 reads TGTGCCACCAGTGATTTAACGGCCAGGGTAGGAGAGACCCAGTACTTC. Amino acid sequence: CATSDLTARVGETQYF.

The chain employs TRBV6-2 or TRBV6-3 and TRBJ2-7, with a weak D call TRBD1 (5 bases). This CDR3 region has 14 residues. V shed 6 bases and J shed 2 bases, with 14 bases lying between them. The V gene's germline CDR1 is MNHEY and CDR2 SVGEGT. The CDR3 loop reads CASRDPGQAYEQYF. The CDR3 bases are TGTGCCAGCAGGGACCCCGGACAAGCCTACGAGCAGTACTTC.

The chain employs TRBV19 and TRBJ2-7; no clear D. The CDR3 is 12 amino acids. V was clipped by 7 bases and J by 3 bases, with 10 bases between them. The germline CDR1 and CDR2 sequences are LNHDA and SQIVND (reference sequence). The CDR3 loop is CASKDGFYEQYF. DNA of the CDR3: TGTGCCAGTAAGGACGGATTCTACGAGCAGTACTTC. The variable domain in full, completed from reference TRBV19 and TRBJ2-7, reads DGGITQSPKYLFRKEGQNVTLSCEQNLNHDAMYWYRQDPGQGLRLIYYSQIVNDFQKGDIAEGYSVSREKKESFPLTVTSAQKNPTAFYLCASKDGFYEQYFGPGTRLTVT.

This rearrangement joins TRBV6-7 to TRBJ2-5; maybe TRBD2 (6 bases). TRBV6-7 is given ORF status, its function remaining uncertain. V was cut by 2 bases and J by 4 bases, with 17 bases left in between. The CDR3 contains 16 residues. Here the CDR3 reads CASSYESRERGETQYF. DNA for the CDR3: TGTGCCAGCAGTTACGAGTCGCGGGAAAGGGGAGAGACCCAGTACTTC.

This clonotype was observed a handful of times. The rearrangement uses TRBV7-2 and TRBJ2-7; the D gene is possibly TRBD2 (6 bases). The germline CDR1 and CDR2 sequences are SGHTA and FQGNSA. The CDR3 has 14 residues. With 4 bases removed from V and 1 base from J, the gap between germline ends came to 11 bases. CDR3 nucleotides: TGTGCCAGCAGCTCATCGGGGGTTTCCTACGAGCAGTACTTC. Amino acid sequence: CASSSSGVSYEQYF.